The 27 T cell receptor beta chains below were found in one sample sequenced in a study of T cells in Graves' hyperthyroidism and ophthalmopathy. The CDR3 regions of TCR beta were amplified from RNA transcripts. Initially, a first-round RT-PCR of the TCR CDR3 employed the HTBI primer set. TCRdb re-called the multiplex PCR reads with MiXCR, one entry per CDR3 protein. The table lists about 420,000 distinct CDR3 sequences, roughly 13% of them singletons. Sequencing input: blood. The receptors shown here come from a woman between 18 and 29 years old with Graves' hyperthyroidism.

J is TRBJ2-2 and V is TRBV10-3; 7 positions agree with TRBD2. Germline V gives CDR1 ENHRY, CDR2 SYGVKD. CDR3 length: 16 residues. With 7 bases clipped from V and 4 bases from J, the junction kept 12 bases outside the gene matches. The CDR3 region is CAITQEITSVTGELFF. CDR3 nucleotides: TGTGCCATCACCCAAGAGATAACTAGCGTCACCGGGGAGCTGTTTTTT.

This clonotype was found many times. The gene calls are TRBV29-1 and TRBJ2-3; D remains unclear. The CDR3 has 12 amino acids. Trimming left V 4 bases short and J 2 bases short, with 7 bases between. Germline values: CDR1 SQVTM, CDR2 ANQGSEA. The CDR3 DNA sequence: TGCAGCGTTGTGTCCGACACAGATACGCAGTATTTT. Translating it yields CSVVSDTDTQYF.

The CDR3 bases are TGTGCCAGCAGTCCCCTGGACCTAGGAACTGAAGCTTTCTTT. Its translation is CASSPLDLGTEAFF. The V and J genes are TRBV6-1 and TRBJ1-1; D is ambiguous. Trimming cost V 5 bases and J 5 bases, with 15 bases left between them. Germline CDR1 is MNHNS and CDR2 is SASEGT. The CDR3 is 14 amino acids.

The chain recombines TRBV28 with TRBJ1-5, with 9 nucleotides matching TRBD1. The CDR3 is made up of 14 amino acids. Germline trimming cut 6 bases from V and 5 bases from J; bases unmatched to any gene: 5. Germline assignment: CDR1 MDHEN and CDR2 SYDVKM. The chain's CDR3 is CASRRDREDQPQHF. The CDR3 DNA follows: TGTGCCAGCAGAAGGGACAGGGAGGATCAGCCCCAGCATTTT.

This clonotype was seen many times. This chain uses TRBV2 with TRBJ2-4; a possible D gene is TRBD1 (6 bases). Germline CDR1 SNHLY, CDR2 FYNNEI. V was clipped by 8 bases and J by 5 bases, with 13 bases between them. This CDR3 is 13 amino acids long. Here the CDR3 reads CASARDNENIQYF. Here the CDR3 DNA reads TGTGCCAGCGCCCGGGACAACGAAAACATTCAGTACTTC.

This clonotype was detected many times. This chain connects TRBV12-3 or TRBV12-4 to TRBJ2-5, with 7 nucleotides matching TRBD1. The CDR3 extends over 14 amino acids. The V and J ends lost 5 bases and 4 bases, in that order; junction bases with no gene match: 7. CDR3 sequence reads: CASSRDRVRETQYF. The CDR3 DNA follows: TGTGCCAGCAGTCGCGACAGGGTGCGAGAGACCCAGTACTTC.

This clonotype was recorded at least ten times. This rearrangement joins TRBV28 to TRBJ1-1; the match to TRBD1 covers 7 bases. The CDR3 is made up of 14 amino acids. After removal of 6 bases from V and 7 bases from J, the junction contained 11 bases not matched to a gene. Germline lookup yields CDR1 MDHEN and CDR2 SYDVKM. Here the CDR3 reads CASRADRELGEAFF. The CDR3 DNA is TGTGCCAGCAGAGCAGACAGGGAGTTGGGTGAAGCTTTCTTT.

The sample holds many counts of this clonotype. The J gene is TRBJ1-1, the V gene TRBV30; 8 bases are a match to TRBD1. The CDR3 has 11 amino acids. The germline CDR1 and CDR2 sequences are GTSNPN and SVGIG (reference sequence). Unmatched junction bases numbered 3, after V lost 8 bases and J lost 4 bases. CDR3 in amino acids: CAGTGGTEAFF. For the CDR3, the DNA is TGTGCCGGCACAGGGGGCACTGAAGCTTTCTTT.

The sample holds many counts of this clonotype. This chain joins TRBV6-2 or TRBV6-3 and TRBJ2-5, with D unresolved. V lost 2 bases and J 5 bases, leaving 9 bases between the germline ends. Per germline, CDR1 MNHEY and CDR2 SVGEGT. CDR3 length equals 13 residues. The CDR3 nucleotides read TGTGCCAGCAGTTACCCCCAGAGGGAGACCCAGTACTTC. This sequence encodes CASSYPQRETQYF.

This clonotype was seen repeatedly, ten times or more. The chain carries TRBV12-3 or TRBV12-4 and TRBJ1-1, with D unclear. The CDR3 runs to 15 residues. V dropped 3 bases and J dropped 1 base, with 12 bases sitting between them. CDR3 amino acids: CASSFYAGGNTEAFF. The CDR3 coding sequence is TGTGCCAGCAGTTTTTACGCCGGCGGGAACACTGAAGCTTTCTTT.

This clonotype showed up just a few times. The CDR3 DNA follows: TGTGCCAGCAGTTTATCAGGGGCCGGAAACACCATATATTTT. It specifies CASSLSGAGNTIYF. The chain combines TRBV12-3 or TRBV12-4 with TRBJ1-3; weak D call: TRBD1 (6 bases). V gave up 2 bases and J gave up 4 bases, with 9 bases separating them. The CDR3 is 14 residues long.

This clonotype was observed at least ten times. The chain couples TRBV7-2 to TRBJ2-5, with D maybe TRBD1 (5 bases). CDR3 length: 13 residues. V was clipped by 6 bases and J by 4 bases, with 12 bases between them. The germline gives CDR1 SGHTA, CDR2 FQGNSA. This CDR3 is CASSSGPGETQYF. For the CDR3, the DNA is TGTGCCAGCAGTTCAGGGCCGGGAGAGACCCAGTACTTC.

This clonotype was observed a few times. V is TRBV19 and J is TRBJ1-5, with D uncertain. The CDR3 sequence is 16 residues long. Trimming removed 4 bases at V and 3 bases at J, with 16 bases between. Germline values: CDR1 LNHDA, CDR2 SQIVND (reference sequence). The CDR3 protein is CASSTWRHGLNQPQHF. In DNA form, the CDR3 reads TGTGCCAGTAGTACGTGGCGCCATGGGCTCAATCAGCCCCAGCATTTT.

This clonotype was seen at least ten times. The V and J genes are TRBV11-2 and TRBJ1-1; TRBD1 is a possible D gene (6 bases). The CDR3 runs 12 residues. Germline V lookup: CDR1 SGHAT, CDR2 FQNNGV. V lost 5 bases to trimming and J lost 7 bases, with 11 bases between them. This CDR3 reads CASSRGQYEAFF. The CDR3 DNA is TGTGCCAGCAGCCGCGGACAGTATGAAGCTTTCTTT.

J is TRBJ2-1 and V is TRBV27; TRBD2 matches at 7 bases. V shed 4 bases, J shed 4 bases, and the junction held 4 bases outside the gene matches. The CDR3 length is 14 residues. Germline V gene sequence: CDR1 MNHEY, CDR2 SMNVEV (reference sequence). This chain's CDR3 is CASSSAGRYNEQFF. The CDR3, as DNA: TGTGCCAGCAGTTCAGCGGGACGGTACAATGAGCAGTTCTTC.

This clonotype was counted at least ten times. The DNA of the CDR3 is TGTGCCAGCAGTTTCGCAGACACTGAAGCTTTCTTT. It yields the protein CASSFADTEAFF. The chain has TRBV28 and TRBJ1-1; no definite D call. This CDR3 spans 12 amino acids. Trimming took off 3 bases at V and 3 bases at J, with 5 bases between the two ends. In germline, CDR1 is MDHEN, CDR2 SYDVKM.

The chain uses TRBV19 and TRBJ2-1; 8 bases line up with TRBD2. The length of the CDR3 is 19 residues. Trimming removed 6 bases from V and 9 bases from J; junction bases left unmatched: 25. Germline values: CDR1 LNHDA, CDR2 SQIVND (reference sequence). CDR3 in amino acids: CASSRGGRDPLISASEQFF. DNA of the CDR3: TGTGCCAGTAGCCGGGGGGGGCGGGACCCCCTAATTTCTGCAAGTGAGCAGTTCTTC.

This chain joins TRBV10-3 and TRBJ1-2; 8 bases match TRBD1. CDR1 ENHRY and CDR2 SYGVKD come from the germline V gene. CDR3 size: 14 residues. V lost 3 bases, J lost 3 bases, and 3 bases stayed unmatched. Here the CDR3 DNA reads TGTGCCATCAGTGACTTGACAGGGGACTATGGCTACACCTTC. Translation: CAISDLTGDYGYTF.

This clonotype was found many times. The CDR3, as DNA: TGTGCCAGCTCACCACTCCCTAGCACAGATACGCAGTATTTT. This codes for CASSPLPSTDTQYF. The chain recombines TRBV18 with TRBJ2-3; D not resolved. Between the trimmed V and J ends, which lost 1 base and 0 bases, there was a span of 5 bases. Looked up from germline, CDR1 is KGHSH and CDR2 is LQKENI. This CDR3 has 14 residues.

This clonotype was found many times. The chain couples TRBV20-1 to TRBJ2-1; the D is unclear. V lost 7 bases and J 3 bases, leaving 7 bases between the germline ends. The CDR3 totals 11 residues. Per the germline V gene, CDR1 is DFQATT and CDR2 is SNEGSKA (reference sequence). The CDR3 coding sequence is TGCAGTGTGGCTCTCTACAATGAGCAGTTCTTC. Protein sequence: CSVALYNEQFF.

This clonotype came up many times. The CDR3 DNA sequence: TGCAGCGTTGGCGGCGGGAGTAGCTCCTACGAGCAGTACTTC. This codes for CSVGGGSSSYEQYF. J is TRBJ2-7 and V is TRBV29-1; 7 bases are a match to TRBD2. This CDR3 contains 14 residues. Germline V gives CDR1 SQVTM, CDR2 ANQGSEA. V trimming: 4 bases; J trimming: 0 bases; junction bases outside the gene matches: 6.

This clonotype was recorded at least ten times. J is TRBJ2-1 and V is TRBV30; a weak D match, TRBD2 (6 bases). V gave up 0 bases and J gave up 9 bases, with 12 bases separating them. The germline V gene has CDR1 GTSNPN and CDR2 SVGIG (reference sequence). CDR3 length equals 13 residues. The DNA for the CDR3 is TGTGCCTGGAGTGTCTTGCGGAGGGGTGAGCAGTTCTTC. Protein: CAWSVLRRGEQFF.

This clonotype appeared a few times. V is TRBV5-1 and J is TRBJ1-2; 7 positions agree with TRBD1. Germline V gene lookup returns CDR1 SGHRS and CDR2 YFSETQ. V lost 5 bases and J lost 8; bases outside the gene matches: 12. This CDR3 contains 14 residues. CDR3 in amino acids: CASRTQGTEAGYTF. The CDR3 DNA is TGCGCCAGCAGAACCCAGGGGACAGAGGCGGGCTACACCTTC.

The chain couples TRBV9 to TRBJ1-4; a weak D match, TRBD1 (5 bases). Germline V CDR1 and CDR2: SGDLS, YYNGEE. The CDR3 covers 14 residues. V was cut by 2 bases and J by 1 base, with 6 bases left in between. The CDR3 reads CASSVQGTNEKLFF. The CDR3 DNA is TGTGCCAGCAGCGTGCAGGGAACTAATGAAAAACTGTTTTTT.

This clonotype was observed at least ten times. CDR3 residues: CASSQPGLGAREQYF. The CDR3 DNA reads as TGTGCCAGCTCACAACCGGGACTAGGGGCGCGGGAGCAGTACTTC. The chain has TRBV18 and TRBJ2-7, with 8 nucleotides matching TRBD2. This CDR3 comprises 15 residues. Trimming took 4 bases from V and 7 from J; bases not matched to a gene: 12. CDR1 and CDR2 from the germline V gene are KGHSH and LQKENI.

This clonotype was recorded at least ten times. The genes are TRBV27 and TRBJ1-2; no firm D call. The germline V gene encodes CDR1 MNHEY and CDR2 SMNVEV (reference sequence). The V end was cut by 3 bases, the J end by 7 bases, with 12 bases between. The CDR3 extends over 13 amino acids. This chain's CDR3 is CASSFRASTGYTF. The DNA of the CDR3 is TGTGCCAGCAGTTTTCGGGCGAGTACTGGCTACACCTTC.

This clonotype has a count of ten or more. The rearrangement links TRBV11-2 to TRBJ2-3; TRBD2 might be the D (5 bases). This CDR3 spans 11 amino acids. With 6 bases removed from V and 6 bases from J, the gap between germline ends came to 7 bases. CDR1 SGHAT and CDR2 FQNNGV come from the germline V gene. This CDR3 reads CASRTGDTQYF. DNA for the CDR3: TGTGCCAGCAGGACGGGGGATACGCAGTATTTT.